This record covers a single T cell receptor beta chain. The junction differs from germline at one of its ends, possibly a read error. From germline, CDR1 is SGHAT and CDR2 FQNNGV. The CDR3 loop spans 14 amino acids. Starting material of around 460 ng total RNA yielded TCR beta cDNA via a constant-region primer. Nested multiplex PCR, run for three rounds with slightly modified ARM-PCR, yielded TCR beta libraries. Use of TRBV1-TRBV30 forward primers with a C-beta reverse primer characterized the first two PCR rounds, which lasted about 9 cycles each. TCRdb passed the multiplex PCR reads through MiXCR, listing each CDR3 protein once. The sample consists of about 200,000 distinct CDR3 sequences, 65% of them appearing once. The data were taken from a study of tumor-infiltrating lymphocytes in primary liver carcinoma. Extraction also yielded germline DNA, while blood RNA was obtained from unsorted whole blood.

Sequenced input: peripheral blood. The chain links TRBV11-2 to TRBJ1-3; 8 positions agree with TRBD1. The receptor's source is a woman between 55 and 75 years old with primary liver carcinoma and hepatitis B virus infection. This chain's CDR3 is CANSPRGRGNTIYF. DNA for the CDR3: TGTGCCAACAGCCCCAGGGGGCGAGGAAACACCATATATTTT.